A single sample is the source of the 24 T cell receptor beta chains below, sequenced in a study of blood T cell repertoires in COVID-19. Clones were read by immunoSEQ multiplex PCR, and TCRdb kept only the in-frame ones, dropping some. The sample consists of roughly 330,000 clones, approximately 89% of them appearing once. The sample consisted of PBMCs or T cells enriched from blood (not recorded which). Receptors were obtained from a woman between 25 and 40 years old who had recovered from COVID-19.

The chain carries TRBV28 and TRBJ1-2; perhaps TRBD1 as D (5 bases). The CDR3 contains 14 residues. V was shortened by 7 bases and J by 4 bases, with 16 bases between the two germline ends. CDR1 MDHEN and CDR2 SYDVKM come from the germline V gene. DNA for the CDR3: TGTGCCAGCACCCCGGGGGGAGGTAGCTATGGCTACACCTTC. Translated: CASTPGGGSYGYTF.

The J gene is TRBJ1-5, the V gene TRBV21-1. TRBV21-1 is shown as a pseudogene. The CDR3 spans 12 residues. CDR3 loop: CASSPCAQPQHF. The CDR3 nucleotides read TGTGCCAGCAGCCCCTGCGCCCAGCCCCAGCATTTT.

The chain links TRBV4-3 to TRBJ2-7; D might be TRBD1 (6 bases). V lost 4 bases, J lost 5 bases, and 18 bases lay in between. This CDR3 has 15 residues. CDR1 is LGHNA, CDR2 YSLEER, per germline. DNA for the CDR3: TGCGCCAGCAGCCCGGCCTGGGGGCAAAACAACGAGCAGTACTTC. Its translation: CASSPAWGQNNEQYF.

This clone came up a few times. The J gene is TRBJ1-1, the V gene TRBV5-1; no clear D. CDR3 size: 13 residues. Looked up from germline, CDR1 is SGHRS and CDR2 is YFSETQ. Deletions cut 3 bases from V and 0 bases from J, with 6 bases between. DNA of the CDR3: TGCGCCAGCAGCTCCATCCTGAACACTGAAGCTTTCTTT. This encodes CASSSILNTEAFF.

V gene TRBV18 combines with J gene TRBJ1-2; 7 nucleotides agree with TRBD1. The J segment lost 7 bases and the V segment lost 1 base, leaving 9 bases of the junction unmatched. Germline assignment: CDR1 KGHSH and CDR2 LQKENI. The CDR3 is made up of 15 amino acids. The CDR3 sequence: CASSPRETGNRGYTF. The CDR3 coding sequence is TGTGCCAGCTCACCACGAGAGACAGGGAATCGTGGCTACACCTTC. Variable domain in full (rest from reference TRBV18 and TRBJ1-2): NAGVMQNPRHLVRRRGQEARLRCSPMKGHSHVYWYRQLPEEGLKFMVYLQKENIIDESGMPKERFSAEFPKEGPSILRIQQVVRGDSAAYFCASSPRETGNRGYTFGSGTRLTVV.

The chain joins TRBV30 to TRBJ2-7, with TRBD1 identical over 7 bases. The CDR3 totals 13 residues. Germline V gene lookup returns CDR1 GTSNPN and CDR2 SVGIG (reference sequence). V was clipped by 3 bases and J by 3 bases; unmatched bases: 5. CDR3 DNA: TGTGCCTGGAGCGAGGGACAGAGCTACGAGCAGTACTTC. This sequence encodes CAWSEGQSYEQYF.

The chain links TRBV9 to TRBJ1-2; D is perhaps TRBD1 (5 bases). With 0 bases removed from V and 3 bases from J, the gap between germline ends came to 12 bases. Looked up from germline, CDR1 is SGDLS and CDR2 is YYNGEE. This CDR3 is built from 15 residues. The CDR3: CASSVDGASDYGYTF. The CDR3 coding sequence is TGTGCCAGCAGCGTAGATGGGGCCTCTGACTATGGCTACACCTTC.

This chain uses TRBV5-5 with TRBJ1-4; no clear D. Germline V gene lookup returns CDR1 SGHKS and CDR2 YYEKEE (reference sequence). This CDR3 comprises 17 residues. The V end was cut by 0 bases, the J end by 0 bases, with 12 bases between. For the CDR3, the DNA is TGTGCCAGCAGCTTGGGAAACAGCCACTCAACTAATGAAAAACTGTTTTTT. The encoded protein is CASSLGNSHSTNEKLFF. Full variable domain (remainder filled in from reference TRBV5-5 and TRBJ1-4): DAGVTQSPTHLIKTRGQQVTLRCSPISGHKSVSWYQQVLGQGPQFIFQYYEKEERGRGNFPDRFSARQFPNYSSELNVNALLLGDSALYLCASSLGNSHSTNEKLFFGSGTQLSVL.

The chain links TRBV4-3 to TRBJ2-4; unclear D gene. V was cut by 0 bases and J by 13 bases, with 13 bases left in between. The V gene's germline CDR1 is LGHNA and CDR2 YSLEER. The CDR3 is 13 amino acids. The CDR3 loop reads CASSQDQDGSQYF. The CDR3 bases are TGCGCCAGCAGCCAAGATCAAGACGGTAGCCAGTACTTC.

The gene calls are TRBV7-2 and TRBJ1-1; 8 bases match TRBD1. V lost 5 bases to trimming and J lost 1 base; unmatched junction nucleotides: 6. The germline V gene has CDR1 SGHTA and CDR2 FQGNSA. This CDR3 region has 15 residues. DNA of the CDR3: TGTGCCAGCAGCCGCCAACAGGGGGGGAACACTGAAGCTTTCTTT. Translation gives CASSRQQGGNTEAFF.

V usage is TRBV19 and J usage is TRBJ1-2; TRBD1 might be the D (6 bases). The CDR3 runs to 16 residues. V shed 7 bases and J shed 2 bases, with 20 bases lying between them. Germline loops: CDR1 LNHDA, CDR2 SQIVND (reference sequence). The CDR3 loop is CASTQPQGLINYGYTF. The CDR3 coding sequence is TGTGCCAGTACCCAACCCCAGGGGTTGATCAACTATGGCTACACCTTC.

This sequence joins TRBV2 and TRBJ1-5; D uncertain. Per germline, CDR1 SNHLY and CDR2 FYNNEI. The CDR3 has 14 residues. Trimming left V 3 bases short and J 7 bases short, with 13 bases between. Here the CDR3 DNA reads TGTGCCAGCAGTGATCGAACCAACACCCAGCCCCAGCATTTT. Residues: CASSDRTNTQPQHF.

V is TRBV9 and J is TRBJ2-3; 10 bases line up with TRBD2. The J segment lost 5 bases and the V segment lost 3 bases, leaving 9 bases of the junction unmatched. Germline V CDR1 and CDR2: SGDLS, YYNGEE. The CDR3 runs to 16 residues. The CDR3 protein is CASSARGTSVVDTQYF. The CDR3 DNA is TGTGCCAGCAGCGCCCGGGGGACTAGCGTAGTAGATACGCAGTATTTT.

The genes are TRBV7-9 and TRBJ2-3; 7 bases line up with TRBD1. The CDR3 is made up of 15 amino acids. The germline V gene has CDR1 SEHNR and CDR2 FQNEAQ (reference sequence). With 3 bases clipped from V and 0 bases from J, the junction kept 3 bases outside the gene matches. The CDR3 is CASSFGTASTDTQYF. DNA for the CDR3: TGTGCCAGCAGCTTCGGGACAGCTAGCACAGATACGCAGTATTTT.

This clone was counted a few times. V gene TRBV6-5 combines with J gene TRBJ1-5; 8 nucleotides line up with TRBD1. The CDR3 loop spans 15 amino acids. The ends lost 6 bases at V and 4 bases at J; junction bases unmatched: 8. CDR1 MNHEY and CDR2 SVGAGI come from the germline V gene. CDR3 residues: CASSLSGGGNQPQHF. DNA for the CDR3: TGTGCCAGCAGCTTATCAGGGGGCGGTAATCAGCCCCAGCATTTT.

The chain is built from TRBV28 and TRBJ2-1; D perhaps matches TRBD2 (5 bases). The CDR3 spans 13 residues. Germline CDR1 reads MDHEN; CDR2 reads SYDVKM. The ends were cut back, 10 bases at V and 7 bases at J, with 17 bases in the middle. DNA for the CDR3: TGTGCCAACCCGCGAGGGCGATCGAATGAGCAGTTCTTC. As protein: CANPRGRSNEQFF.

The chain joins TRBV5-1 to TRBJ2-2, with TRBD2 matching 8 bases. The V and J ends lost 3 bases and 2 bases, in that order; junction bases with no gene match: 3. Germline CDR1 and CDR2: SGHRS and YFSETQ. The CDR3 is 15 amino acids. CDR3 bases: TGCGCCAGCAGCTATAGCGGGGTCAACACCGGGGAGCTGTTTTTT. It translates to CASSYSGVNTGELFF.

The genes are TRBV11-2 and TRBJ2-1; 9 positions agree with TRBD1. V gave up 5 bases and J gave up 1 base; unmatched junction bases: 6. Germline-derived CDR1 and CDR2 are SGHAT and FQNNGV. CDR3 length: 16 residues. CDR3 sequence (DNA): TGTGCCAGCAGCCGACAGGGGGTGGGGTCCTACAATGAGCAGTTCTTC. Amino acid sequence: CASSRQGVGSYNEQFF.

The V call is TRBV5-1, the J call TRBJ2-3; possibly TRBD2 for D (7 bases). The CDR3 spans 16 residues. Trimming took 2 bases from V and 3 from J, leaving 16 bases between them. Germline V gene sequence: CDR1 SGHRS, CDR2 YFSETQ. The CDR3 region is CASSLGTGGRTDTQYF. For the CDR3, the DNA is TGCGCCAGCAGCTTAGGGACGGGGGGCCGAACAGATACGCAGTATTTT.

The CDR3 DNA follows: TGTGCCAGCAGTTACTTCCTCCAGACTAGCGGGGGGGCCGGTACAGATACGCAGTATTTT. Encoded protein: CASSYFLQTSGGAGTDTQYF. V and J are TRBV6-2 or TRBV6-3 and TRBJ2-3; 14 bases are shared with TRBD2. This CDR3 is built from 20 residues. Per germline, CDR1 MNHEY and CDR2 SVGEGT. V was clipped by 1 base and J by 3 bases; unmatched bases: 12.

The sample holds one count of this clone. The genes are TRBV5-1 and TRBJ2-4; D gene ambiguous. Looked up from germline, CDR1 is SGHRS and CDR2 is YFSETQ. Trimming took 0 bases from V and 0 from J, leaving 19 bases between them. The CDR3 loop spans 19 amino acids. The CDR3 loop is CASSLEAGGRAIAKNIQYF. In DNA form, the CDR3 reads TGCGCCAGCAGCTTGGAGGCAGGTGGCCGTGCCATAGCCAAAAACATTCAGTACTTC. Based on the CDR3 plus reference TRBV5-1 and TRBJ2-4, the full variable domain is KAGVTQTPRYLIKTRGQQVTLSCSPISGHRSVSWYQQTPGQGLQFLFEYFSETQRNKGNFPGRFSGRQFSNSRSEMNVSTLELGDSALYLCASSLEAGGRAIAKNIQYFGAGTRLSVL.

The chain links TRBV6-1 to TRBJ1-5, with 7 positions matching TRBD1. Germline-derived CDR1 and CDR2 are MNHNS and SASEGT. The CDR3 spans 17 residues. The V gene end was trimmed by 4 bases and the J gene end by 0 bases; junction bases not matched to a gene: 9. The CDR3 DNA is TGTGCCAGCAGTGGAAGAGGGGGCTGGGATAGCAATCAGCCCCAGCATTTT. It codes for CASSGRGGWDSNQPQHF.

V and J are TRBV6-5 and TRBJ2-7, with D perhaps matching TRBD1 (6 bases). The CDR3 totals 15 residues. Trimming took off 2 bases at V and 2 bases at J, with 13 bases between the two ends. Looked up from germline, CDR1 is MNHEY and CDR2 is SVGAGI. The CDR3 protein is CASSYGGQTAYEQYF. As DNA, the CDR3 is TGTGCCAGCAGTTACGGAGGACAGACGGCCTACGAGCAGTACTTC.

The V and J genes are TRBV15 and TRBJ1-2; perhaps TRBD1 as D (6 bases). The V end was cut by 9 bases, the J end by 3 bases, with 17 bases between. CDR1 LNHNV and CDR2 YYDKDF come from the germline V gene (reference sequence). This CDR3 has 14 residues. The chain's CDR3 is CATSKGGTDYGYTF. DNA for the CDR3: TGTGCCACTTCTAAGGGGGGGACGGACTATGGCTACACCTTC.